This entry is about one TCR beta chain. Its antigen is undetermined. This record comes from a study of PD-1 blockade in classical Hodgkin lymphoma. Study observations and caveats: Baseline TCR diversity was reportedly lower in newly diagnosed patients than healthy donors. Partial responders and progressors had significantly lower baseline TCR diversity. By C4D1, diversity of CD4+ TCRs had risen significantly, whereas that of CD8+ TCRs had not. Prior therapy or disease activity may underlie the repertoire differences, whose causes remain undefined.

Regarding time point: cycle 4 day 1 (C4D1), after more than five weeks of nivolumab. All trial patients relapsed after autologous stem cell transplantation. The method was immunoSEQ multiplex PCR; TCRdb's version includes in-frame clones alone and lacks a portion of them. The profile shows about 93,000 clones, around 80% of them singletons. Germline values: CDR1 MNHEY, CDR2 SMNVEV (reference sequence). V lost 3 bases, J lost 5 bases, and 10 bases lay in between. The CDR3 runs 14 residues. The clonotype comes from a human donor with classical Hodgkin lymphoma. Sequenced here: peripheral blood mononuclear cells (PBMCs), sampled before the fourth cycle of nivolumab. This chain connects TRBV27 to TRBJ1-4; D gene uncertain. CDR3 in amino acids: CASSFSGLNEKLFF. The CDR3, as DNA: TGTGCCAGCAGTTTCAGCGGACTGAATGAAAAACTGTTTTTT.